This T cell receptor beta chain was sequenced for a study of OX40 agonist ivuxolimab in advanced cancers. Study-level information: Patients were treated with intravenous ivuxolimab, dosed at 0.01 to 10 mg/kg and infused every 2 weeks. Partial responses occurred in Three dose-escalation patients, one with hepatocellular carcinoma and two with cutaneous melanoma.

This CDR3 is built from 13 residues. V was pared by 10 bases and J by 5 bases, with 14 bases between. Germline V CDR1 and CDR2: LNHDA, SQIVND (reference sequence). Study results and limitations: Clonal expansion among partial responders at 0.1-3.0 mg/kg ranked near the lowest.

With respect to this clone: Its antigen is not identified.

Profiled with immunoSEQ multiplex PCR; TCRdb holds only in-frame clones, not every one. The table includes tens of thousands of clones, around 83% detected once. The sample was CD4+ or CD8+ T cells sorted from blood, taken in a trial of the OX40 agonist ivuxolimab. J is TRBJ2-2 and V is TRBV19, with D possibly matching TRBD2 (6 bases). This clonotype was obtained from an adult with an advanced solid tumor such as melanoma, head and neck, liver or kidney cancer. CDR3 region: CATTGRWTGELFF. The CDR3 DNA is TGTGCCACCACTGGGAGGTGGACCGGGGAGCTGTTTTTT.